The rows below give T cell receptor beta chains drawn from one sample of a study of shared clonotypes between healthy human individuals. The repertoire was sequenced with immunoSEQ multiplex PCR; TCRdb's copy has only in-frame clones and lacks some. The sample gives hundreds of thousands of clones, about 96% of which show up once; less than 0.25% is in the top ten. Sequenced: naive CD8+ T cells sorted from blood. These receptors all stem from a man in his thirties or forties in good health. Each CDR3 is given with its conserved first and last residue. A D gene is named only where the DNA matches it firmly. A clone size is listed for some rows: how often the clone was seen (once, few, many), or a class if it is expanded.

>TRBV9|TRBJ1-5|-|-
CASSPSQGSNQPQHF
TGTGCCAGCAGCCCGAGCCAGGGGTCCAATCAGCCCCAGCATTTT
>TRBV25-1|TRBJ2-2|-|-
CASGGGTGELFF
TGTGCCAGCGGGGGAGGAACCGGGGAGCTGTTTTTT
>TRBV7-9|TRBJ1-1|-|-
CASSSSESTEAFF
TGTGCCAGCAGTTCGTCTGAGAGCACTGAAGCTTTCTTT
>TRBV9|TRBJ2-7|-|-
CASSLRAGEYEQYF
TGTGCCAGCAGCTTGCGGGCCGGGGAATACGAGCAGTACTTC
>TRBV7-9|TRBJ1-5|-|-
CASSPRLDQPQHF
TGTGCCAGCAGCCCTCGATTAGATCAGCCCCAGCATTTT
>TRBV15|TRBJ2-3|once|TRBD2
CATSRDRTSGGTDTQYF
TGTGCCACCAGCAGAGATCGGACTAGCGGAGGCACAGATACGCAGTATTTT
>TRBV29-1|TRBJ2-7|-|TRBD1
CSVRTGSSYEQYF
TGCAGCGTCCGGACAGGGAGCTCCTACGAGCAGTACTTC
>TRBV29-1|TRBJ2-1|-|-
CSVAGHLSLSYNEQFF
TGCAGCGTTGCGGGACACCTTTCCCTCTCCTACAATGAGCAGTTCTTC
>TRBV19|TRBJ1-1|-|-
CASSMTKNTEAFF
TGTGCCAGTAGTATGACAAAGAACACTGAAGCTTTCTTT
>TRBV9|TRBJ1-1|-|-
CASSVVWGIDTEAFF
TGTGCCAGCAGCGTAGTCTGGGGAATTGACACTGAAGCTTTCTTT
>TRBV5-6|TRBJ1-2|-|-
CASSFQGHLGYTF
TGTGCCAGCAGCTTTCAGGGACACCTAGGCTACACCTTC
>TRBV5-4|TRBJ2-3|-|TRBD2
CASSLGPLAGYSTDTQYF
TGTGCCAGCAGCCTTGGACCGCTAGCGGGTTATAGCACAGATACGCAGTATTTT
>TRBV7-6|TRBJ2-1|-|-
CASSLRPGYNEQFF
TGTGCCAGCAGCTTGCGACCGGGGTACAATGAGCAGTTCTTC
>TRBV7-2|TRBJ2-4|-|-
CASSLVVAKNIQYF
TGTGCCAGCAGCTTAGTAGTAGCCAAAAACATTCAGTACTTC
>TRBV5-5|TRBJ2-3|-|-
CASRHFNTDTQYF
TGTGCCAGCAGACACTTTAACACAGATACGCAGTATTTT
>TRBV27|TRBJ1-1|-|-
CASTLGPQNTEAFF
TGTGCCAGCACCCTGGGACCGCAGAACACTGAAGCTTTCTTT
>TRBV30|TRBJ2-5|-|TRBD2
CAWSVPGGETQYF
TGTGCCTGGAGTGTTCCGGGAGGCGAGACCCAGTACTTC
>TRBV9|TRBJ2-2|-|TRBD2
CASSVEAGANTGELFF
TGTGCCAGCAGCGTGGAAGCGGGAGCGAACACCGGGGAGCTGTTTTTT
>TRBV30|TRBJ2-7|-|-
CAWSVLADYEQYF
TGTGCCTGGAGTGTATTAGCGGACTACGAGCAGTACTTC
>TRBV28|TRBJ2-5|-|TRBD2
CATSPGLAGVETQYF
TGTGCCACCTCTCCGGGACTAGCGGGAGTAGAGACCCAGTACTTC
>TRBV4-3|TRBJ2-1|-|TRBD2
CASSQDTSGSRYNEQFF
TGCGCCAGCAGCCAAGACACTAGCGGGAGCCGGTACAATGAGCAGTTCTTC
>TRBV7-2|TRBJ2-3|-|-
CAIKKVDTQYF
TGTGCCATCAAAAAGGTGGATACGCAGTATTTT
>TRBV5-1|TRBJ2-7|-|TRBD2
CASSFITSDTYEQYF
TGCGCCAGCAGCTTCATTACTAGCGATACCTACGAGCAGTACTTC
>TRBV5-1|TRBJ2-3|-|-
CASILDDSQNADTQYF
TGCGCCAGCATTCTAGACGACAGCCAAAACGCAGATACGCAGTATTTT
>TRBV7-2|TRBJ2-6|once|-
CASSHRQVISGANVLTF
TGTGCCAGCAGCCACAGACAGGTGATCTCTGGGGCCAACGTCCTGACTTTC
>TRBV5-1|TRBJ2-3|-|-
CASSLAGADTQYF
TGCGCCAGCAGCTTGGCTGGGGCAGATACGCAGTATTTT
>TRBV2|TRBJ2-7|-|TRBD2
CASRGTSGYEQYF
TGTGCCAGCAGAGGGACTAGCGGCTACGAGCAGTACTTC
>TRBV19|TRBJ2-1|-|TRBD2
CALAGVKVCEQFF
TGTGCCCTAGCGGGAGTTAAGGTGTGTGAGCAGTTCTTC
>TRBV7-9|TRBJ2-2|once|-
CASSSRDRINTGELLF
TGTGCCAGCAGCTCCCGGGACCGAATAAACACCGGGGAGCTGCTTTTT
>TRBV4-1|TRBJ2-7|-|-
CASSQREGDYEQYF
TGCGCCAGCAGCCAACGTGAGGGGGACTACGAGCAGTACTTC
>TRBV7-9|TRBJ2-7|-|-
CASSRGHYEQYF
TGTGCCAGCAGCCGTGGACACTACGAGCAGTACTTC
>TRBV5-1|TRBJ2-1|-|-
CASRNSNNEQFF
TGCGCCAGCAGGAATAGTAACAATGAGCAGTTCTTC
>TRBV7-9|TRBJ2-1|-|TRBD1
CASSLPTGMGYNEQFF
TGTGCCAGCAGCTTGCCGACAGGGATGGGCTACAATGAGCAGTTCTTC
>TRBV7-8|TRBJ1-1|-|TRBD1
CASSLAAAGGEAFF
TGTGCCAGCAGCTTAGCCGCTGCAGGGGGTGAAGCTTTCTTT
>TRBV7-9|TRBJ2-5|once|-
CASRGETQYF
TGTGCCAGCAGGGGGGAGACCCAGTACTTC
>TRBV27|TRBJ2-2|once|TRBD1
CASSSPRGLGLSRLFF
TGTGCCAGCAGCTCCCCAAGGGGGCTAGGTCTTAGTCGGCTGTTTTTT
>TRBV5-5|TRBJ1-1|-|TRBD1
CASSSGQGANTEAFF
TGTGCCAGCAGCTCCGGACAGGGGGCGAACACTGAAGCTTTCTTT
>TRBV7-8|TRBJ1-5|-|TRBD1
CASSTQGVTPQHF
TGTGCCAGCAGCACCCAGGGGGTAACGCCCCAGCATTTT
>TRBV9|TRBJ2-2|-|-
CASKRSWGNTGELFF
TGTGCCAGCAAGCGATCATGGGGAAACACCGGGGAGCTGTTTTTT
>TRBV7-2|TRBJ2-3|-|TRBD2
CASSLRIRDYENEDTQYF
TGTGCCAGCAGCTTAAGGATCCGGGACTATGAGAACGAAGATACGCAGTATTTT
>TRBV6-1|TRBJ1-3|-|-
CASSEAGSGNTIYF
TGTGCCAGCAGTGAAGCAGGCTCTGGAAACACCATATATTTT
>TRBV27|TRBJ2-7|-|TRBD1
CASSSIGQAAYEQYF
TGTGCCAGCAGTTCAATAGGACAGGCAGCCTACGAGCAGTACTTC
>TRBV7-9|TRBJ2-3|-|TRBD2
CASSPRLAGVGADTQYF
TGTGCCAGCAGCCCCCGACTAGCGGGAGTTGGTGCAGATACGCAGTATTTT
>TRBV19|TRBJ2-1|-|-
CASSIGDRINEQFF
TGTGCCAGTAGTATAGGGGATCGGATCAATGAGCAGTTCTTC
>TRBV28|TRBJ2-7|-|TRBD2
CASSPPQGGRLYEQYF
TGTGCCAGCAGTCCCCCCCAGGGCGGGAGACTCTACGAGCAGTACTTC
>TRBV7-9|TRBJ2-1|-|-
CASSQAVNEQFF
TGTGCCAGCAGCCAGGCGGTTAATGAGCAGTTCTTC
>TRBV4-1|TRBJ2-1|-|TRBD1
CASSLRQGEGGPYNEQFF
TGCGCCAGCAGCCTGAGACAGGGGGAAGGGGGTCCTTACAATGAGCAGTTCTTC
>TRBV29-1|TRBJ2-5|-|TRBD2
CSVDGTSGGWETQYF
TGCAGCGTTGATGGGACTAGCGGCGGCTGGGAGACCCAGTACTTC
>TRBV7-9|TRBJ2-1|-|-
CASSLGAEQFF
TGTGCCAGCAGCTTAGGGGCTGAGCAGTTCTTC